The present TCR beta chain was sequenced within a study of preoperative IRX-2 immunotherapy in early breast cancer. The treatment was: preoperative locoregional IRX-2 cytokine immunotherapy. Preoperative locoregional IRX-2 cytokine immunotherapy was tested in the phase Ib source study. The protocol was immunoSEQ multiplex PCR, while the TCRdb copy is restricted to in-frame clones and leaves out a portion. This table has around 60,000 clones, approximately 94% appearing once. The sequence derives from a human donor with breast cancer. Sampling was carried out from a patient treated with IRX-2 immunotherapy.

CDR3 sequence (DNA): TGTGCCTGGAGGAAGGGTCTTAGTGGCTACACCTTC. Translation: CAWRKGLSGYTF. This chain links TRBV30 with TRBJ1-2; no reliable D call. CDR1 is GTSNPN, CDR2 SVGIG, per germline (reference sequence). The V end was cut by 3 bases, the J end by 7 bases, with 12 bases between. The CDR3 totals 12 residues.